This T cell receptor (beta chain) was sequenced during a study of T cells in Graves' hyperthyroidism and ophthalmopathy. CDR1 and CDR2 from the germline V gene are SEHNR and FQNEAQ (reference sequence). The CDR3 consists of 14 residues. Study-wide results and caveats: Most thyroid clonotypes expanded above 0.001 appeared in blood too. Stable hyperthyroidism and ophthalmopathy were separated using 13 V-J signatures.

This clonotype was observed at least ten times. Its cognate antigen is unknown. Germline is not matched at one junction end, which may reflect a read error. RNA transcripts served as the template for amplifying TCR beta CDR3 regions. During a first-round RT-PCR of the TCR CDR3, the HTBI primer set was used. TCRdb itself ran the multiplex PCR reads through MiXCR, one entry per CDR3 protein. The repertoire has 550,000 to 800,000 distinct CDR3 sequences, about a sixth of them found once; the top ten carry about 8.4%. Sequencing was done on a sample of blood. The chain joins TRBV7-9 to TRBJ2-5; TRBD2 matches 9 bases. The source of this sequence is a man in his late teens or twenties with Graves' hyperthyroidism. The DNA of the CDR3 is TGTGCCAGCAGGTTAGCGGGAGAGGAGAAGACCCAGTACTTC. It is translated as CASRLAGEEKTQYF.